This TCR beta chain emerged from a study of blood T cell repertoires in COVID-19. About the research overall: Samples came from the United States, Italy and Spain, spanning acute and convalescent COVID-19. Nucleic acid was either cDNA or gDNA, and it came from T cells, B-cell-depleted T cells, or PBMCs.

This CDR3 is 10 amino acids long. Germline V CDR1 and CDR2: DFQATT, SNEGSKA (reference sequence). About this clone itself: One junction end does not reproduce the germline sequence, and a read error may be involved.

As processed by the authors: Estimation of nucleated cell counts was performed using reference gene primer amplification. The method was immunoSEQ multiplex PCR; TCRdb's version includes in-frame clones alone and lacks a portion of them. The D gene and trimming were derived from the DNA, and the V and J assignments and clone size from that table. The data show about 250,000 clones, with approximately 86% seen just once and over 1.1% held by the top ten. This TCR came from an older man with acute or convalescent COVID-19. Sequenced input: peripheral blood. This sequence joins TRBV20-1 and TRBJ2-1; no firm D call. The CDR3 DNA is TGCAGTGCTAGAGATGGTCACATGGTCTTC. Protein sequence: CSARDGHMVF.